Listed below are T cell receptor beta chains from one sample, sequenced in a study of OX40 agonist ivuxolimab in advanced cancers. Libraries were prepared by immunoSEQ multiplex PCR; TCRdb keeps only in-frame clonotypes and omits some of them. Of under 70,000 clones in the sample, roughly 85% are singletons; the top ten hold roughly 3.9%. Sequenced here: CD4+ or CD8+ T cells sorted from blood, sampled in a trial of the OX40 agonist ivuxolimab. Source of these receptors: an adult with an advanced solid tumor such as melanoma, head and neck, liver or kidney cancer. Both conserved end residues are part of each CDR3. The order of the fields is CDR3 DNA, CDR3 protein, V gene, clone size, J gene, D gene. The D gene is left open where the match is weak. Size tells how often a clone was seen (once, few, many) or the class of an expanded clone, and some rows leave it out.

CDR3 DNA: TGCAGCGCCGGGACTACCTACGAGCAGTACTTC; CDR3 protein: CSAGTTYEQYF; V gene: TRBV29-1; clone size: few; J gene: TRBJ2-7; D gene: TRBD2
CDR3 DNA: TGTGCCAGCAAGGCAGGTGTCTCTGGGGCCAACGTCCTGACTTTC; CDR3 protein: CASKAGVSGANVLTF; V gene: TRBV27; clone size: NA; J gene: TRBJ2-6; D gene: NA
CDR3 DNA: TGTGCCAGCAGTTATCAGAGCGGCTGGGAAAAACTGTTTTTT; CDR3 protein: CASSYQSGWEKLFF; V gene: TRBV6-5; clone size: few; J gene: TRBJ1-4; D gene: NA
CDR3 DNA: TGTGCCAGCAGCCTAGAGGGTGTGGGGGAGCAGTACTTC; CDR3 protein: CASSLEGVGEQYF; V gene: TRBV7-9; clone size: NA; J gene: TRBJ2-7; D gene: NA
CDR3 DNA: TGTGCCATCAGTAGTCGAACGGCGGGGGGGGACAATGAGCAGTTCTTC; CDR3 protein: CAISSRTAGGDNEQFF; V gene: TRBV10-3; clone size: NA; J gene: TRBJ2-1; D gene: TRBD2
CDR3 DNA: TGTGCCGGGCGAAGGGATAATTCACCCCTCCACTTT; CDR3 protein: CAGRRDNSPLHF; V gene: TRBV30; clone size: NA; J gene: TRBJ1-6; D gene: NA
CDR3 DNA: TGTGCCAGTAGTAAGGAGGTTGGGGCTAACTATGGCTACACCTTC; CDR3 protein: CASSKEVGANYGYTF; V gene: TRBV19; clone size: NA; J gene: TRBJ1-2; D gene: NA
CDR3 DNA: TGTGCCAGCTCACCATCCGGGGTTAATTCACCCCTCCACTTT; CDR3 protein: CASSPSGVNSPLHF; V gene: TRBV18; clone size: NA; J gene: TRBJ1-6; D gene: NA
CDR3 DNA: TGTGCCAGCAGCGTAGGCCAAGCGGGGGCTAAAGAGACCCAGTACTTC; CDR3 protein: CASSVGQAGAKETQYF; V gene: TRBV9; clone size: once; J gene: TRBJ2-5; D gene: TRBD2
CDR3 DNA: TGTGCCAGCCAACAGGGGTACTATGGCTACACCTTC; CDR3 protein: CASQQGYYGYTF; V gene: TRBV19; clone size: few; J gene: TRBJ1-2; D gene: TRBD1
CDR3 DNA: TGTGCCAGCAGCCCCTGGGGGGCGCGGACTGAAGCTTTCTTT; CDR3 protein: CASSPWGARTEAFF; V gene: TRBV7-9; clone size: NA; J gene: TRBJ1-1; D gene: NA
CDR3 DNA: TGTGCCAGCTCACCACCTGATCAGCCCCAGCATTTT; CDR3 protein: CASSPPDQPQHF; V gene: TRBV18; clone size: NA; J gene: TRBJ1-5; D gene: NA
CDR3 DNA: TGTGCCAGTAGTATGAGGGGCCTGATCACTGAAGCTTTCTTT; CDR3 protein: CASSMRGLITEAFF; V gene: TRBV19; clone size: NA; J gene: TRBJ1-1; D gene: NA
CDR3 DNA: TGTGCCAGTAGTATAGATTTTGGCCGAGAAGCCTACGAGCAGTACTTC; CDR3 protein: CASSIDFGREAYEQYF; V gene: TRBV19; clone size: NA; J gene: TRBJ2-7; D gene: NA
CDR3 DNA: TGTGCCAGCAGTTCCAACAGGGGATGGAACTATGGCTACACCTTC; CDR3 protein: CASSSNRGWNYGYTF; V gene: TRBV27; clone size: NA; J gene: TRBJ1-2; D gene: TRBD1
CDR3 DNA: TGTGCCAGCAGCTTGGATAGGGGTACCGGGGAGCTGTTTTTT; CDR3 protein: CASSLDRGTGELFF; V gene: TRBV5-6; clone size: NA; J gene: TRBJ2-2; D gene: NA
CDR3 DNA: TGTGCCAGCTCACCAGTCCGCAGCCCGTCAAACTTC; CDR3 protein: CASSPVRSPSNF; V gene: TRBV18; clone size: NA; J gene: TRBJ2-7; D gene: NA
CDR3 DNA: TGTGCCAGCAGTGAAACCTGGAAAGGACGATGGGTCACTGAAGCTTTCTTT; CDR3 protein: CASSETWKGRWVTEAFF; V gene: TRBV25-1; clone size: NA; J gene: TRBJ1-1; D gene: NA
CDR3 DNA: TGTGCCAGCTCACCACTCGGACAGGGCGCGAACACCGGGGAGCTGTTTTTT; CDR3 protein: CASSPLGQGANTGELFF; V gene: TRBV18; clone size: few; J gene: TRBJ2-2; D gene: TRBD1